A selection of T cell receptor beta chains follows, all from one sample in a study of PD-1 blockade in classical Hodgkin lymphoma. Produced via immunoSEQ multiplex PCR; TCRdb's table is partial and in-frame only. The data show 60,000 or so clones, roughly 90% seen once. Sequenced here: peripheral blood mononuclear cells (PBMCs), sampled at baseline. Receptor source: a human donor with classical Hodgkin lymphoma. CDR3s include the opening cysteine and the closing phenylalanine or tryptophan. A D gene is named only where the DNA matches it firmly. Size is stated for part of the rows, as once, few or many counts, or as a class when the clone is expanded.

CDR3 DNA	CDR3 protein	V gene	J gene	D gene	clone size	CDR3 length
TGCAGCGGAATAGCGGGGGGACCAATTTACAATGAGCAGTTCTTC	CSGIAGGPIYNEQFF	TRBV29-1	TRBJ2-1	TRBD2	-	15
TGTGCCAGCAGCTTGGACCTGGGATGGACCGGGGAGCTGTTTTTT	CASSLDLGWTGELFF	TRBV7-9	TRBJ2-2	-	-	15
TGTGCCAGCAGCTTACTTTACGGGAACTACGAGCAGTACTTC	CASSLLYGNYEQYF	TRBV7-8	TRBJ2-7	-	-	14
TGTGCCAGCACAATTCTAGCGGGGGTCTACAATGAGCAGTTCTTC	CASTILAGVYNEQFF	TRBV13	TRBJ2-1	TRBD2	-	15
TGTGCCAGCAGTGAAGGAAACCTTGGCAGGGGGTCGAGCTACGAGCAGTACTTC	CASSEGNLGRGSSYEQYF	TRBV6-1	TRBJ2-7	TRBD1	-	18
TGTGCCAGCAGCGCCAGGGAATCCGTGGCCAAAAACATTCAGTACTTC	CASSARESVAKNIQYF	TRBV9	TRBJ2-4	-	-	16
TGTGCCAGCAGCCCCCGACAGGGGACAAATCAGCCCCAGCATTTT	CASSPRQGTNQPQHF	TRBV9	TRBJ1-5	TRBD1	-	15
TGTGCCAGTAGTATCTCGGGACAGGGCACTGAAGCTTTCTTT	CASSISGQGTEAFF	TRBV19	TRBJ1-1	TRBD1	-	14
TGCGCCAGCAGCCAAGTCTGGGTACAAGGGGGGGGAATGGCCATATATTTT	CASSQVWVQGGGMAIYF	TRBV4-1	TRBJ1-3	-	-	17
TGTGCCAGCAGCGTAAAGGGGGTTGGGGCAAGTGAGCAGTTCTTC	CASSVKGVGASEQFF	TRBV9	TRBJ2-1	-	-	15
TGTGCCACCTATAGGCAGGGATTCTACAATGAGCAGTTCTTC	CATYRQGFYNEQFF	TRBV7-9	TRBJ2-1	-	-	14
TGTGCCAGCAGTTTCCCCACACGGGACACTGAAGCTTTCTTT	CASSFPTRDTEAFF	TRBV28	TRBJ1-1	-	once	14
TGTGCCAGCAGCTTACCAGGGCTTAATGAAAAACTGTTTTTT	CASSLPGLNEKLFF	TRBV5-5	TRBJ1-4	-	-	14
TGTGCCAGCAGTTTACTTCCGGGACAGGGAGGCGACACTGAAGCTTTCTTT	CASSLLPGQGGDTEAFF	TRBV28	TRBJ1-1	TRBD1	-	17
TGTGCCAGCAGTTTAGGGGAGACCCAGTACTTC	CASSLGETQYF	TRBV27	TRBJ2-5	-	-	11
TGTGCCAGCAGTTCCGGTATAAAACTGTTTTTT	CASSSGIKLFF	TRBV2	TRBJ1-4	-	-	11
TGTGCCAGCAGCTTCACAGATACGCAGTATTTT	CASSFTDTQYF	TRBV7-6	TRBJ2-3	-	-	11
TGTGCCAGCAGCCCAAGACTAGCGGGAGAAGGAGAGACCCAGTACTTC	CASSPRLAGEGETQYF	TRBV9	TRBJ2-5	TRBD2	-	16
TGTGCCAGCTCACCCGGTACAGGGGCGGTCACTGAAGCTTTCTTT	CASSPGTGAVTEAFF	TRBV18	TRBJ1-1	TRBD1	-	15
TGTGCCAGCAAAACAACTGGGTCAGCCCAAGAGACCCAGTACTTC	CASKTTGSAQETQYF	TRBV7-2	TRBJ2-5	-	-	15
TGCGCCAGCAGGAGGACAACCATCCGAGATACGCAGTATTTT	CASRRTTIRDTQYF	TRBV5-1	TRBJ2-3	-	-	14
TGCGCCAGCAGCTTTCTGGGACTAGCGGGGGGGCCCACAGATACGCAGTATTTT	CASSFLGLAGGPTDTQYF	TRBV5-1	TRBJ2-3	TRBD2	-	18
TGTGCCAGCAGTACCCACGGGACAATGGATTCACCCCTCCACTTT	CASSTHGTMDSPLHF	TRBV27	TRBJ1-6	-	-	15
TGTGCCAGTAGTACACACAGGGGGAGCATGAACACTGAAGCTTTCTTT	CASSTHRGSMNTEAFF	TRBV19	TRBJ1-1	TRBD1	-	16
TGCAGCGTAGGACAGTTCCTTGCGGAGACCCAGTACTTC	CSVGQFLAETQYF	TRBV29-1	TRBJ2-5	-	-	13
TGTGCCAGCAGTTTAAATCCAATACCGGGACTAGCGGACTACGAGCAGTACTTC	CASSLNPIPGLADYEQYF	TRBV28	TRBJ2-7	TRBD2	-	18
TGTGCCAGCAGCTCGGGACTAGCGGGAGAGAACGAGCAGTACTTC	CASSSGLAGENEQYF	TRBV7-2	TRBJ2-7	TRBD2	-	15
TGTGCCAGCAGCCTAGACAGTAATCAGCCCCAGCATTTT	CASSLDSNQPQHF	TRBV5-8	TRBJ1-5	-	-	13
TGTGCCAGCTATTCCGGCAGGAACTCTTGGGGCTACACCTTC	CASYSGRNSWGYTF	TRBV2	TRBJ1-2	-	many	14
TGTGCCAGCAGCTTGGACAGATATGAGACCCAGTACTTC	CASSLDRYETQYF	TRBV7-9	TRBJ2-5	-	-	13
TGTGCCAGCAGTTTTGGAGATACGCAGTATTTT	CASSFGDTQYF	TRBV27	TRBJ2-3	-	-	11
TGTGCCAGCAGCTTGGCCGCAGTAATAGACTACAATGAGCAGTTCTTC	CASSLAAVIDYNEQFF	TRBV5-6	TRBJ2-1	-	-	16
TGTGCCAGCAGCCGGGGACAGAGCTCCTACAATGAGCAGTTCTTC	CASSRGQSSYNEQFF	TRBV7-2	TRBJ2-1	TRBD1	-	15
TGTGCCAGCAGCCCTAGGACGGAGTTGAACTACGAGCAGTACTTC	CASSPRTELNYEQYF	TRBV13	TRBJ2-7	-	-	15
TGTGCCAGCAGTGACACAGGGGGGTCCTACAATGAGCAGTTCTTC	CASSDTGGSYNEQFF	TRBV6-4	TRBJ2-1	TRBD1	-	15
TGCGCCAGCAGTGAGATGAGCGGGAGGGCCGGAGAGACCCAGTACTTC	CASSEMSGRAGETQYF	TRBV10-2	TRBJ2-5	TRBD2	-	16
TGCGCCAGCAGCTTTGGGGGGGCGGATGGCTACACCTTC	CASSFGGADGYTF	TRBV5-1	TRBJ1-2	-	once	13
TGTGCCAGCAGTTACTCGGTGGGAGGGGCCTATGGCTACACCTTC	CASSYSVGGAYGYTF	TRBV6-5	TRBJ1-2	-	once	15
TGTGCCAGCAGCGTAGGTTCAAGCTCCTATAATTCACCCCTCCACTTT	CASSVGSSSYNSPLHF	TRBV9	TRBJ1-6	-	-	16
TGTGCCAGCAGCTTAGGGACACAGTATAATTCACCCCTCCACTTT	CASSLGTQYNSPLHF	TRBV11-2	TRBJ1-6	-	-	15
TGTGCCAGCAGCTTAGGACAGTTCTACGAGCAGTACTTC	CASSLGQFYEQYF	TRBV7-9	TRBJ2-7	-	-	13
TGCGCCAGCAGCTTTGACAGGCAAGCGCAAGAGACCCAGTACTTC	CASSFDRQAQETQYF	TRBV5-1	TRBJ2-5	-	-	15
TGTGCCAGCAGTTACGAAGGGTTACGTTTGGATGAGCAGTTCTTC	CASSYEGLRLDEQFF	TRBV6-5	TRBJ2-1	-	-	15
TGCGCCAGCAGCCAAGATGAGGGCCAGCCCCAGCATTTT	CASSQDEGQPQHF	TRBV4-1	TRBJ1-5	-	-	13
TGTGCCAGCAGTTTATCGACCACGGGACAGCCAGGGGTATTC	CASSLSTTGQPGVF	TRBV27	TRBJ2-7	TRBD1	-	14
TGTGCCAGCAGCTTAACCGGGGTGGGTACGCAGTATTTT	CASSLTGVGTQYF	TRBV7-3	TRBJ2-3	-	-	13
TGTGCCAGCAGTTCCGGACAGCACAATCAGCCCCAGCATTTT	CASSSGQHNQPQHF	TRBV6-1	TRBJ1-5	-	-	14
TGTGCCAGCAGCAAAGAGGAGGGTGAGAGGCTGGAGACCCAGTACTTC	CASSKEEGERLETQYF	TRBV21-1	TRBJ2-5	-	-	16
TGTGCCAGCAGCTTGGGGACAGGGTCACTCGTCTACGAGCAGTACTTC	CASSLGTGSLVYEQYF	TRBV5-4	TRBJ2-7	TRBD1	-	16
TGTGCCACCCGACAGGACGAAATAGGCTACACCTTC	CATRQDEIGYTF	TRBV2	TRBJ1-2	-	-	12
TGTGCCAGCAGTGAGGGGGGGACTGGAAACACCATATATTTT	CASSEGGTGNTIYF	TRBV2	TRBJ1-3	-	-	14
TGTGCCAGCAGCTTAACCGGGAACCAACCCAATGAGCAGTTCTTC	CASSLTGNQPNEQFF	TRBV11-2	TRBJ2-1	-	-	15
TGTGCCAGCTCACCGGGACTTCTAGCCAAAAACATTCAGTACTTC	CASSPGLLAKNIQYF	TRBV18	TRBJ2-4	-	-	15
TGTGCCAGCAGCTTAAAGTGGGGCAGGGCACTCACCGACTATGGCTACACCTTC	CASSLKWGRALTDYGYTF	TRBV7-9	TRBJ1-2	-	-	18
TGTGCCAGCAGGAACCGGGGACGGATACCCTCTGGGGCCAACGTCCTGACTTTC	CASRNRGRIPSGANVLTF	TRBV7-8	TRBJ2-6	-	-	18
TGCGCCAGCAGCTTGGCGGGAGTGGGATCCTACGAGCAGTACTTC	CASSLAGVGSYEQYF	TRBV5-1	TRBJ2-7	-	few	15
TGCGCCAGCAGCCAAGATGAGAGGGTCTTATACGAGCAGTACTTC	CASSQDERVLYEQYF	TRBV4-1	TRBJ2-7	-	-	15
TGTGCCACCAGCATCCCCCTAGCGGGTCGGAGGTCCGGGGAGCTGTTTTTT	CATSIPLAGRRSGELFF	TRBV15	TRBJ2-2	TRBD2	-	17
TGCGCCAGCAGCGACTCGGGCCCCCACTCCGAGCAGTACTTC	CASSDSGPHSEQYF	TRBV5-1	TRBJ2-7	-	-	14
TGTGCCAGCAGCCAAACGGGCCTCAATCAGCCCCAGCATTTT	CASSQTGLNQPQHF	TRBV7-8	TRBJ1-5	-	-	14